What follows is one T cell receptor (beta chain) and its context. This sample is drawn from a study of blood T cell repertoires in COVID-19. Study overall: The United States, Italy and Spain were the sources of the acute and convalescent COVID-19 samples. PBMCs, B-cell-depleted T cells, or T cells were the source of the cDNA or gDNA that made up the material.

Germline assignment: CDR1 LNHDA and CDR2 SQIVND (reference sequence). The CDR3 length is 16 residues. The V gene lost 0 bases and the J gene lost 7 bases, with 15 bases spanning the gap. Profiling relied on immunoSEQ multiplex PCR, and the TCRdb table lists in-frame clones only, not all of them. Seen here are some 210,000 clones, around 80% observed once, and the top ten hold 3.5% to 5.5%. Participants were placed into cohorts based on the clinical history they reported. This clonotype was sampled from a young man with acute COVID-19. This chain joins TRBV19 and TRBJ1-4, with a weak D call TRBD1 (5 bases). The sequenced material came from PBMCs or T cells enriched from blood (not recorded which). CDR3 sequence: CASSIDFGGKSEKLFF. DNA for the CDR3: TGTGCCAGTAGTATAGATTTCGGGGGTAAGAGTGAAAAACTGTTTTTT.